This passage covers 13 T cell receptor beta chains from one sample sequenced in a study of STAT5B mutations in CD4+ large granular lymphocyte leukemia. The protocol was immunoSEQ multiplex PCR, while the TCRdb copy is restricted to in-frame clones and leaves out a portion. The sample has roughly 19,000 clones; just over 70% are singletons. Sample: CD4+ T cells from blood buffy coats. These receptors all stem from a human donor in good health.

This rearrangement joins TRBV5-4 to TRBJ1-4, with D perhaps matching TRBD1 (6 bases). This CDR3 spans 15 amino acids. V was clipped by 4 bases and J by 5 bases, with 15 bases between them. Germline-derived CDR1 and CDR2 are SGHNT and YYREEE (reference sequence). CDR3 DNA: TGTGCCAGCAGCCCCCGGACAGCCTCGAATGAAAAACTGTTTTTT. Its translation: CASSPRTASNEKLFF.

The chain couples TRBV7-6 to TRBJ2-2; D call uncertain. CDR3 size: 13 residues. Trimming left V 1 base short and J 5 bases short, with 5 bases between. Germline CDR1 SGHVS, CDR2 FNYEAQ. The CDR3 DNA reads as TGTGCCAGCAGCTTAGACGGAACCGGGGAGCTGTTTTTT. It specifies CASSLDGTGELFF. Filled out from reference TRBV7-6 and TRBJ2-2, the complete variable domain reads GAGVSQSPRYKVTKRGQDVALRCDPISGHVSLYWYRQALGQGPEFLTYFNYEAQQDKSGLPNDRFSAERPEGSISTLTIQRTEQRDSAMYRCASSLDGTGELFFGEGSRLTVL.

This clone has just a few counts. The rearrangement links TRBV27 to TRBJ1-5; D uncertain. The CDR3 sequence is 13 residues long. The V gene lost 3 bases and the J gene lost 3 bases, with 6 bases spanning the gap. Germline CDR1 MNHEY, CDR2 SMNVEV (reference sequence). The CDR3 region has the DNA TGTGCCAGCAGTTTGAGGGACAATCAGCCCCAGCATTTT. This translates into CASSLRDNQPQHF.

The chain employs TRBV27 and TRBJ1-2; 11 bases agree with TRBD1. V was pared by 2 bases and J by 10 bases, with 3 bases of the junction left unmatched. CDR3 length equals 13 residues. Germline assignment: CDR1 MNHEY and CDR2 SMNVEV (reference sequence). The CDR3 protein is CASSLGTGGTYTF. The DNA of the CDR3 is TGTGCCAGCAGTTTAGGGACAGGGGGAACCTACACCTTC.

This clone was counted between two and nine times. The chain uses TRBV7-2 and TRBJ1-5; D ambiguous. The CDR3 is 14 residues long. V lost 1 base to trimming and J lost 4 bases, with 8 bases between them. CDR1 and CDR2 (germline): SGHTA, FQGNSA. CDR3 loop: CASSLGGENQPQHF. Written as DNA, the CDR3 is TGTGCCAGCAGCTTAGGTGGGGAGAATCAGCCCCAGCATTTT.

This clone was picked up a small number of times. J is TRBJ2-1 and V is TRBV19; 9 bases match TRBD2. The ends lost 3 bases at V and 8 bases at J; junction bases unmatched: 5. The CDR3 spans 14 residues. Germline loops: CDR1 LNHDA, CDR2 SQIVND (reference sequence). The CDR3 sequence is CASSISGSGHEQFF. The CDR3, as DNA: TGTGCCAGTAGTATTAGCGGGAGTGGTCATGAGCAGTTCTTC.

The V and J genes are TRBV11-3 and TRBJ2-3, with 7 positions matching TRBD2. The germline gives CDR1 SGHNT, CDR2 YENEEA. With 5 bases clipped from V and 6 bases from J, the junction kept 8 bases outside the gene matches. CDR3 length: 14 residues. The CDR3, as DNA: TGTGCCAGCAGCCAGATGGGGGGGGACGATACGCAGTATTTT. This encodes CASSQMGGDDTQYF.

This rearrangement joins TRBV6-5 to TRBJ2-4; D gene uncertain. The germline V and J ends were trimmed by 5 bases and 7 bases, with 12 bases remaining between them. CDR3 size: 13 residues. In germline, CDR1 is MNHEY, CDR2 SVGAGI. DNA of the CDR3: TGTGCCAGCAGTCGGACCGTGGAGAACATTCAGTACTTC. It yields the protein CASSRTVENIQYF.

The sample holds a few counts of this clone. The chain uses TRBV7-2 and TRBJ1-1; weak D call: TRBD1 (6 bases). Trimming pared 6 bases from V and 4 bases from J, leaving 12 bases between. The CDR3 extends over 13 amino acids. Germline V CDR1 and CDR2: SGHTA, FQGNSA. The CDR3 sequence: CASRRGQLTEAFF. CDR3 coding DNA: TGTGCCAGCAGACGAGGACAGCTCACTGAAGCTTTCTTT.

V is TRBV18 and J is TRBJ1-3; maybe TRBD1 (6 bases). V was clipped by 3 bases and J by 4 bases, with 7 bases between them. Germline values: CDR1 KGHSH, CDR2 LQKENI. This CDR3 region has 13 residues. The CDR3: CASSPGAGNTIYF. The CDR3 DNA sequence: TGTGCCAGCTCACCGGGGGCCGGAAACACCATATATTTT. The variable domain in full, completed from reference TRBV18 and TRBJ1-3, reads NAGVMQNPRHLVRRRGQEARLRCSPMKGHSHVYWYRQLPEEGLKFMVYLQKENIIDESGMPKERFSAEFPKEGPSILRIQQVVRGDSAAYFCASSPGAGNTIYFGEGSWLTVV.

The gene calls are TRBV5-5 and TRBJ2-2; TRBD1 matches at 8 bases. Germline V gene lookup returns CDR1 SGHKS and CDR2 YYEKEE (reference sequence). CDR3 length equals 16 residues. Unmatched junction bases numbered 8, after V lost 0 bases and J lost 7 bases. Written as DNA, the CDR3 is TGTGCCAGCAGCTTGGGGTTCGGACAGGGCATCGGGGAGCTGTTTTTT. Translated, it gives CASSLGFGQGIGELFF.

This clone was seen just once. The chain combines TRBV7-2 with TRBJ2-1; TRBD2 matches at 7 bases. Per germline, CDR1 SGHTA and CDR2 FQGNSA. With V trimmed by 4 bases and J by 7 bases, 13 bases remained unmatched. The CDR3 spans 16 residues. CDR3 nucleotides: TGTGCCAGCAGCTCCCCCCGGGGCGGGGGTGGGAATGAGCAGTTCTTC. Encoded protein: CASSSPRGGGGNEQFF.

This chain uses TRBV5-1 with TRBJ2-3, with D perhaps TRBD1 (6 bases). Germline CDR1 reads SGHRS; CDR2 reads YFSETQ. CDR3 size: 13 residues. V lost 4 bases and J lost 1, with 7 bases in between. The CDR3: CASSHRGTDTQYF. DNA of the CDR3: TGCGCCAGCAGCCACAGGGGCACAGATACGCAGTATTTT.